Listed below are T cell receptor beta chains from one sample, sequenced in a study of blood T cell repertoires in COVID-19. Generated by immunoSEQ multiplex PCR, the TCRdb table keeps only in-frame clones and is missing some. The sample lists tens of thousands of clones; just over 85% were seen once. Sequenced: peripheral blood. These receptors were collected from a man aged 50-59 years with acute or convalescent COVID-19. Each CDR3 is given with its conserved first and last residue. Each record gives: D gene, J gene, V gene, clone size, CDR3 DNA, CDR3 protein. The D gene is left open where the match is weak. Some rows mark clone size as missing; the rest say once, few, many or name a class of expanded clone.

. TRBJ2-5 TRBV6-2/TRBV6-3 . TGTGCCAGCAGTAAACTAGGAGCAGGAGCGGTCGAGACCCAGTACTTC CASSKLGAGAVETQYF
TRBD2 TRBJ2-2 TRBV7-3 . TGTGCCAGCAGCTTGCGGGGGGCGAACACCGGGGAGCTGTTTTTT CASSLRGANTGELFF
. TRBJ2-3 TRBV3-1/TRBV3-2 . TGTGCCAGCAGCCACCCTAGGAAGGAAAACACAGATACGCAGTATTTT CASSHPRKENTDTQYF
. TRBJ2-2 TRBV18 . TGTGCCAGCTCACAACAACAGGGTCCGAACACCGGGGAGCTGTTTTTT CASSQQQGPNTGELFF
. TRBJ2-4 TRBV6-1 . TGTGCCAGCAGTGAGCCAGGGTCGGCCAAAAACATTCAGTACTTC CASSEPGSAKNIQYF
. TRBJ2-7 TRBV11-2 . TGTGCCAGCACAACCAATGGGGCGGGGCTCGAGCAGTACTTC CASTTNGAGLEQYF
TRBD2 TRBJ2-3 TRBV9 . TGTGCCAGCAGAGCGGGGAGCACAGATACGCAGTATTTT CASRAGSTDTQYF
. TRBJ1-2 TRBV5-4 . TGTGCCAGCACCTCGGGCTATGGCTACACCTTC CASTSGYGYTF
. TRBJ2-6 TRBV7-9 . TGTGCCAGCTCCGGTAACTCTGGGGCCAACGTCCTGACTTTC CASSGNSGANVLTF
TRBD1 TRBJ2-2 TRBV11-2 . TGTGCCAGCAGCTCCCCGAGAGACAGGGGCACCGGGGAGCTGTTTTTT CASSSPRDRGTGELFF
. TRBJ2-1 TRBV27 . TGTGCCAGCAGCCGAAGAGCGGCAGGTGAGCAGTTCTTC CASSRRAAGEQFF
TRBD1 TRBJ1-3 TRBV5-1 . TGCGCCAGCAGCTTGGAGTCCGGGACAGGGGTAAACACCATATATTTT CASSLESGTGVNTIYF
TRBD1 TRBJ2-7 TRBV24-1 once TGTGCCACCAGTGGAGACAGGGCCTCTGCCTACGAGCAGTACTTC CATSGDRASAYEQYF
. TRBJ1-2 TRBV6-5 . TGTGCCAGCAGTTACTCCGAGAACTATGGCTACACCTTC CASSYSENYGYTF
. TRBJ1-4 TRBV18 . TGTGCCAGTACCCGCGACAGTTTTAATGAAAAACTGTTTTTT CASTRDSFNEKLFF
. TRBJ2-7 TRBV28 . TGTGCCAGCAGTTCGTGGCACGACTATAGGTACGAGCAGTACTTC CASSSWHDYRYEQYF
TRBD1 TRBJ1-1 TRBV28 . TGTGCCAGCAGTTTAGGGACAGTGAACACTGAAGCTTTCTTT CASSLGTVNTEAFF
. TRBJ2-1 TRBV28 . TGTGCCAGCAGTCCCACTCACAATGAGCAGTTCTTC CASSPTHNEQFF
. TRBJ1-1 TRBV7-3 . TGTGCCAGCAGCTTAACGGCAGACACTGAAGCTTTCTTT CASSLTADTEAFF
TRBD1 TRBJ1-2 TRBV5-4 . TGTGCCAGCAGCCCAAACCAAGGGGGCCTCCATGGCTACACCTTC CASSPNQGGLHGYTF
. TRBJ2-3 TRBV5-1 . TGCGCCAGCAGCTGGCCCGGGATCACAGATACGCAGTATTTT CASSWPGITDTQYF
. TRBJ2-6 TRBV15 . TGTGCCACCAGCAGACTACTCTCTGGGGCCAACGTCCTGACTTTC CATSRLLSGANVLTF
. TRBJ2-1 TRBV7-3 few TGTGCCAGCAGCCCCCAAGGAGGCGCCTACAATGAGCAGTTCTTC CASSPQGGAYNEQFF